This T cell receptor (beta chain) stems from a study of CD8+CD57+ T cells in acquired aplastic anemia. CDR3 length: 13 amino acids. The ends lost 4 bases at V and 5 bases at J; junction bases unmatched: 1. Germline CDR1 KGHDR, CDR2 SFDVKD. TCR beta VDJ and CDR3 profiling used genomic DNA as template. TCRdb passed the reads through MiXCR, listing each CDR3 protein once. The sample has some 210,000 distinct CDR3 sequences; 60% to 65% are singletons. V and J are TRBV24-1 and TRBJ1-5, with 7 bases identical to TRBD1. This clonotype originated in a human donor in good health. The sequencing sample was made of sorted CD4+, CD8+, or CD8+CD57+ T cells (not recorded which) from PBMCs. CDR3 amino acids: CATSDRGYQPQHF. The DNA for the CDR3 is TGTGCCACCAGTGACAGGGGGTATCAGCCCCAGCATTTT.